Listed below are T cell receptor beta chains from one sample, sequenced in a study of T cell repertoires in cytomegalovirus infection. One entry per CDR3 protein results from TCRdb running MiXCR on the reads. The data contain 200,000 to 300,000 distinct CDR3 sequences, roughly 15% of them singletons. Sequences were obtained from PBMCs. These receptors were obtained from a human donor in good health (CMV status not recorded). Some clones in this sample may be carry-over from other donors' samples. CDR3s include the opening cysteine and the closing phenylalanine or tryptophan. Fields, in order: CDR3 protein, CDR3 DNA, V gene, D gene, clone size, J gene. D genes are given only for firm matches. The size entry is marked missing in some rows and otherwise reads once, few, many or a size class.

cdr3_aa: CASSRLGGIGKTQHF
cdr3_nt: TGTGCCAGCAGCCGTCTAGGGGGGATCGGGAAGACCCAGCACTTC
v_call: TRBV11-2
d_call: .
clone_size: .
j_call: TRBJ2-5

cdr3_aa: CSVEVPGSYEQYF
cdr3_nt: TGCAGCGTTGAAGTCCCCGGCTCCTACGAGCAGTACTTC
v_call: TRBV29-1
d_call: .
clone_size: few
j_call: TRBJ2-7

cdr3_aa: CSAIPGGRRYGYTF
cdr3_nt: TGCAGTGCTATTCCCGGGGGCCGGAGATATGGCTACACCTTC
v_call: TRBV20-1
d_call: .
clone_size: .
j_call: TRBJ1-2

cdr3_aa: CASRVTAGNTIYF
cdr3_nt: TGTGCCAGCAGGGTTACGGCTGGAAACACCATATATTTT
v_call: TRBV12-3/TRBV12-4
d_call: .
clone_size: many
j_call: TRBJ1-3

cdr3_aa: CASRTSGGAPNEQFF
cdr3_nt: TGTGCCAGCAGAACGAGCGGGGGGGCTCCCAATGAGCAGTTCTTC
v_call: TRBV6-4
d_call: TRBD2
clone_size: many
j_call: TRBJ2-1

cdr3_aa: CASSQDPRGPYETQYF
cdr3_nt: TGTGCCAGCAGCCAAGATCCCAGGGGCCCGTACGAGACCCAGTACTTC
v_call: TRBV14
d_call: .
clone_size: few
j_call: TRBJ2-5

cdr3_aa: CASSFYTGNYEQYF
cdr3_nt: TGTGCCAGCAGCTTCTACACAGGCAACTACGAGCAGTACTTC
v_call: TRBV11-2
d_call: .
clone_size: .
j_call: TRBJ2-7

cdr3_aa: CASSFSGVSTDTQYF
cdr3_nt: TGTGCCAGCAGCTTTTCAGGAGTTAGCACAGATACGCAGTATTTT
v_call: TRBV7-2
d_call: .
clone_size: many
j_call: TRBJ2-3

cdr3_aa: CASSVTTGTGQPQHF
cdr3_nt: TGCGCCAGCAGCGTGACGACAGGGACAGGTCAGCCCCAGCATTTT
v_call: TRBV5-1
d_call: TRBD1
clone_size: many
j_call: TRBJ1-5

cdr3_aa: CASSLTYNEQFF
cdr3_nt: TGTGCCAGCAGTCTTACATACAATGAGCAGTTCTTC
v_call: TRBV7-8
d_call: .
clone_size: many
j_call: TRBJ2-1

cdr3_aa: CASSLGGTVNTEAFF
cdr3_nt: TGTGCCAGCAGCTTAGGAGGGACAGTGAACACTGAAGCTTTCTTT
v_call: TRBV7-2
d_call: TRBD1
clone_size: many
j_call: TRBJ1-1

cdr3_aa: CAISPTGGELFF
cdr3_nt: TGTGCCATCAGCCCCACTGGGGGGGAGCTGTTTTTT
v_call: TRBV10-3
d_call: .
clone_size: few
j_call: TRBJ2-2

cdr3_aa: CASSRAGDSNQPQHF
cdr3_nt: TGTGCCAGCAGCCGGGCGGGGGATAGCAATCAGCCCCAGCATTTT
v_call: TRBV7-8
d_call: .
clone_size: many
j_call: TRBJ1-5

cdr3_aa: CASSPDGPTYGYTF
cdr3_nt: TGTGCCAGCTCACCAGATGGACCGACCTATGGCTACACCTTC
v_call: TRBV18
d_call: .
clone_size: .
j_call: TRBJ1-2